This TCR beta chain emerged from a study of shared clonotypes between healthy human individuals. The overall study: The people who gave samples were two women and three men aged 18 to 49. Findings of the study overall: As a rule, naive subsets had a larger estimated richness than memory subsets.

Repertoires were generated with immunoSEQ multiplex PCR, while TCRdb's copy carries only in-frame clones and drops some. The sample lists about 1.4 million clones; roughly 96% were seen once. With respect to this clone: Its antigen is currently unknown.

The V and J ends lost 5 bases and 7 bases, in that order; junction bases with no gene match: 4. Germline values: CDR1 LNHDA, CDR2 SQIVND (reference sequence). CDR3 size: 12 residues. The chain recombines TRBV19 with TRBJ1-2; the match to TRBD1 covers 7 bases. Sequencing used naive CD4+ T cells sorted from blood. The subset is: CD45RA+ positively selected. This receptor was obtained from a man younger than 40 in good health. This chain's CDR3 is CASSVGTVGYTF. CDR3 coding DNA: TGTGCCAGTAGTGTCGGGACAGTTGGCTACACCTTC.